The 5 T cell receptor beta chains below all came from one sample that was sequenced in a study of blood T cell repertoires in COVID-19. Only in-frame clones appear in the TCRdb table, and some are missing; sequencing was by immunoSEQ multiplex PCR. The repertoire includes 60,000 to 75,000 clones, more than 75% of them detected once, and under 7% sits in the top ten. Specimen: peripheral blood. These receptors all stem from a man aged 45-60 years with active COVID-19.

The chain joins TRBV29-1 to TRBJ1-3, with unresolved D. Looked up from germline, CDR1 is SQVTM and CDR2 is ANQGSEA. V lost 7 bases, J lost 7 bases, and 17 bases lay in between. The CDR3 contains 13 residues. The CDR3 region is CSGRLASVNTIYF. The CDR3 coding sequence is TGCAGCGGGCGGCTTGCTAGCGTTAACACCATATATTTT.

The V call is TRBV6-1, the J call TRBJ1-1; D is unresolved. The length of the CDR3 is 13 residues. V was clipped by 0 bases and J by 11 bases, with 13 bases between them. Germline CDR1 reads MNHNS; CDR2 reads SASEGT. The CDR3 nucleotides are TGTGCCAGCAGTGAAGCTCTGGCTACGGGGGCTTTCTTT. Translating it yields CASSEALATGAFF.

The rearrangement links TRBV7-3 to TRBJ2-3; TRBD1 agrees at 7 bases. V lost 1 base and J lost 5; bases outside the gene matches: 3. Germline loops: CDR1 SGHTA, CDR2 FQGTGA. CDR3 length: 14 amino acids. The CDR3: CASSLKGAGDTQYF. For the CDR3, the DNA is TGTGCCAGCAGCTTAAAGGGGGCGGGAGATACGCAGTATTTT.

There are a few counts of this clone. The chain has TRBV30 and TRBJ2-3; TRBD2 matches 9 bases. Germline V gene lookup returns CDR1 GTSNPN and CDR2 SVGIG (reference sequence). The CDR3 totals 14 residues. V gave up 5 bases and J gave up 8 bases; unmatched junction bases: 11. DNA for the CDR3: TGTGCCTGGGAAGTGCGGGGGGGCCTAGCTACGCAGTATTTT. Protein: CAWEVRGGLATQYF.

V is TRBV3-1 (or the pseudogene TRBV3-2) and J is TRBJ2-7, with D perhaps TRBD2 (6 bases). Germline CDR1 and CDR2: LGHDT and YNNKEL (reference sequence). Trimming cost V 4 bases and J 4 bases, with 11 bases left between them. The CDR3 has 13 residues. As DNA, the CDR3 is TGTGCCAGCAGCCCCCGGCGGGATTACGAGCAGTACTTC. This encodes CASSPRRDYEQYF.